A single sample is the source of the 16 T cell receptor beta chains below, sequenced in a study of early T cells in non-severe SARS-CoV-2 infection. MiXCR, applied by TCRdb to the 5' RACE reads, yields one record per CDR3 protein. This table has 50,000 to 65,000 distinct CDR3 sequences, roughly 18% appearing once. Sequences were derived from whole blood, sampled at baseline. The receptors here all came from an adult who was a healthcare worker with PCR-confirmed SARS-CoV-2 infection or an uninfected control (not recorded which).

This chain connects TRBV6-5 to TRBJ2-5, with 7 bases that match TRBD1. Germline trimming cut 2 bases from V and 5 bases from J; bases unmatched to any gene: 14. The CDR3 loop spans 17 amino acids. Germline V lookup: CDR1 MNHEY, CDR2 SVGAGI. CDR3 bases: TGTGCCAGCAGTTACGGGAACCGACAGGGTAGTAGGGAGACCCAGTACTTC. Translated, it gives CASSYGNRQGSRETQYF.

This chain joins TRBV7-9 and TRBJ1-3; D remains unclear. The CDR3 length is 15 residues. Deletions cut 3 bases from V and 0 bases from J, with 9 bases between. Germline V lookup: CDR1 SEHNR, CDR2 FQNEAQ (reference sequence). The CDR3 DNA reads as TGTGCCAGCAGCTTTGTCAGCGACTCTGGAAACACCATATATTTT. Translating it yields CASSFVSDSGNTIYF.

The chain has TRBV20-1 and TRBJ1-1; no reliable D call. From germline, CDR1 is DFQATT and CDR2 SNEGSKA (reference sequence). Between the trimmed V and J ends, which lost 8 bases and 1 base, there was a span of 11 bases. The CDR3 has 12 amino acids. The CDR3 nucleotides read TGCAGTCCCACCCACGCGAACACTGAAGCTTTCTTT. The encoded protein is CSPTHANTEAFF.

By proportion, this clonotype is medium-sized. The CDR3 coding sequence is TGTGCCAGCAGCAAATCCCGGAACACTGAAGCTTTCTTT. Its protein is CASSKSRNTEAFF. V usage is TRBV7-6 and J usage is TRBJ1-1; D unresolved. Germline V gene lookup returns CDR1 SGHVS and CDR2 FNYEAQ. Trimming removed 5 bases at V and 1 base at J, with 8 bases between. CDR3 length: 13 residues.

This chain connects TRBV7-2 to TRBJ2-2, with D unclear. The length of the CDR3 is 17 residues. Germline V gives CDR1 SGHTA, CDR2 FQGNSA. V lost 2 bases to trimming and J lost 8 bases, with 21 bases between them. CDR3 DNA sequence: TGTGCCAGCAGCTTATGGGGTCCTAGTTCCTCTTCGGGGGAGCTGTTTTTT. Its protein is CASSLWGPSSSSGELFF. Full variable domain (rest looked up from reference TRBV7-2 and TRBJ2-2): GAGVSQSPSNKVTEKGKDVELRCDPISGHTALYWYRQSLGQGLEFLIYFQGNSAPDKSGLPSDRFSAERTGGSVSTLTIQRTQQEDSAVYLCASSLWGPSSSSGELFFGEGSRLTVL.

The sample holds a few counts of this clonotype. The CDR3 protein is CASSLGDVEQYF. Here the CDR3 DNA reads TGTGCCAGCAGCTTGGGAGATGTCGAGCAGTACTTC. This chain connects TRBV5-6 to TRBJ2-7; unclear D gene. Germline loops: CDR1 SGHDT, CDR2 YYEEEE. The CDR3 contains 12 residues. Trimming shortened V by 0 bases and J by 6 bases, and 7 bases separated the two germline ends.

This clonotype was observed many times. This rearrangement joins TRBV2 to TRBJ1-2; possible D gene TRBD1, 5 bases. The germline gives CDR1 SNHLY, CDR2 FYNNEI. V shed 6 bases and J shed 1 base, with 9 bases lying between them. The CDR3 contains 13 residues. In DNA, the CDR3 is TGTGCCAGCAGCCCCGGGGGTAACTATGGCTACACCTTC. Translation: CASSPGGNYGYTF. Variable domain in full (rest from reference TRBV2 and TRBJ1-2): EPEVTQTPSHQVTQMGQEVILRCVPISNHLYFYWYRQILGQKVEFLVSFYNNEISEKSEIFDDQFSVERPDGSNFTLKIRSTKLEDSAMYFCASSPGGNYGYTFGSGTRLTVV.

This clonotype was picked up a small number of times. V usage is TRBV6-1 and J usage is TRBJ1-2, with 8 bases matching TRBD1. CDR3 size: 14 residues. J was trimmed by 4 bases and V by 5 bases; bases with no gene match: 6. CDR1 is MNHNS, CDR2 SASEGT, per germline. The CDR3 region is CASSRQGTLYGYTF. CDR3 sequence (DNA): TGTGCCAGCAGTAGACAGGGGACGCTCTATGGCTACACCTTC.

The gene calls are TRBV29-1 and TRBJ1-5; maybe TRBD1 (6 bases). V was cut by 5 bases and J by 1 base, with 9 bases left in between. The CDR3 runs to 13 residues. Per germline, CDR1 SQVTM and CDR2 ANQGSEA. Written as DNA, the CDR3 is TGCAGCGTTAAAACAGGGAGCAATCAGCCCCAGCATTTT. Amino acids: CSVKTGSNQPQHF.

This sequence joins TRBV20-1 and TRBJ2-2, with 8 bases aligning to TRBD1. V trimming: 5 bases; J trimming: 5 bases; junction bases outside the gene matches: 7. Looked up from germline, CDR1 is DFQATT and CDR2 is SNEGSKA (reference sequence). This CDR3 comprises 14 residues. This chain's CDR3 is CSALDRGATGELFF. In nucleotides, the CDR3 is TGCAGTGCTCTTGACAGGGGAGCAACCGGGGAGCTGTTTTTT.

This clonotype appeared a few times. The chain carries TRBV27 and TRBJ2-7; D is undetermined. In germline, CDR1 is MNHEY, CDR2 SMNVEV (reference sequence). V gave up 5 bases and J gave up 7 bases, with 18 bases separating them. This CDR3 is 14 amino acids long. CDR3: CASSQHSAPIEQYF. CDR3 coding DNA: TGTGCCAGCAGTCAACACTCCGCCCCAATTGAGCAGTACTTC.

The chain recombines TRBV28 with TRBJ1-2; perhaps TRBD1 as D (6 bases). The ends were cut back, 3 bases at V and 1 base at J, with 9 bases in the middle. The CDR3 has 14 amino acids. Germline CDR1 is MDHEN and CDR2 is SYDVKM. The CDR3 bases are TGTGCCAGCAGTTTGGGGACATATAACTATGGCTACACCTTC. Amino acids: CASSLGTYNYGYTF.

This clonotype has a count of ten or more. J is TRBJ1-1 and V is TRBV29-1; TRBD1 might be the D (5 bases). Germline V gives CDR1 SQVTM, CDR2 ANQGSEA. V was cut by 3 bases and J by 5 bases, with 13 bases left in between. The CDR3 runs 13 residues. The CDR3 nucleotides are TGCAGCGTTGAGAGCAGGGCGGGAACTGAAGCTTTCTTT. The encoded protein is CSVESRAGTEAFF.

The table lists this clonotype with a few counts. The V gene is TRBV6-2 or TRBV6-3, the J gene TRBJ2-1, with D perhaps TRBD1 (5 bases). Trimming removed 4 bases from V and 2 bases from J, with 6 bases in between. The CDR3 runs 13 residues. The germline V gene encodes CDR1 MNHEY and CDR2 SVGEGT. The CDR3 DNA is TGTGCCAGCAGTTCGACAGCCTACAATGAGCAGTTCTTC. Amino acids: CASSSTAYNEQFF.

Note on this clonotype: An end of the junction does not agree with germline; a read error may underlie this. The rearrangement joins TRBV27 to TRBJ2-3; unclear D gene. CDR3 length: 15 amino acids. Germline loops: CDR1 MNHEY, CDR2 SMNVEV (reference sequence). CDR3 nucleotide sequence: TGTGCCAGCAGTTTAAAATACAGAAACACAGACACGCAGTATTTT. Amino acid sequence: CASSLKYRNTDTQYF.

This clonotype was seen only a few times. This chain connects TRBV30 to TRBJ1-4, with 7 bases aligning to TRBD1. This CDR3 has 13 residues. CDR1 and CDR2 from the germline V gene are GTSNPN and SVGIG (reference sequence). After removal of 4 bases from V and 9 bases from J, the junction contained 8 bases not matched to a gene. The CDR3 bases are TGTGCCTGGAACCGGGACAGCGGGAAAAAACTGTTTTTT. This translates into CAWNRDSGKKLFF.